These T cell receptor beta chains were read from a single sample in a study of T cells in Graves' hyperthyroidism and ophthalmopathy. TCRdb itself ran the multiplex PCR reads through MiXCR, one entry per CDR3 protein. The sample carries around 600,000 distinct CDR3 sequences, 15% to 18% recorded once. Sequenced input: blood. These receptors were taken from a woman under 40 with Graves' hyperthyroidism. Each CDR3 is given with its conserved first and last residue. A D gene is named only where the DNA matches it firmly. Expanded clones are given a class, and other clones once, few, many or no size at all.

v_gene	abundance	j_gene	d_gene	CDR3aa	CDR3nt
TRBV5-1	many	TRBJ2-7	TRBD2	CASSLAEGSGFTYEQYF	TGCGCCAGCAGCTTGGCCGAGGGTAGCGGGTTTACCTACGAGCAGTACTTC
TRBV29-1	.	TRBJ2-3	.	CSVEGMGADTQYF	TGCAGCGTTGAAGGCATGGGGGCAGATACGCAGTATTTT
TRBV30	few	TRBJ2-4	.	CAWSTGVVAKNIQYF	TGTGCCTGGAGTACGGGGGTGGTAGCCAAAAACATTCAGTACTTC
TRBV3-1	.	TRBJ2-1	.	CVSSQAGNEQFF	TGTGTCAGCAGCCAAGCAGGGAATGAGCAGTTCTTC
TRBV4-1	few	TRBJ2-3	.	CASSQESGVSDTQYF	TGCGCCAGCAGCCAAGAATCAGGGGTGTCAGATACGCAGTATTTT
TRBV5-5	.	TRBJ2-7	.	CASSLEGLGRAVSSYEQYF	TGTGCCAGCAGCTTAGAAGGGCTGGGGCGGGCGGTCAGCTCCTACGAGCAGTACTTC
TRBV7-9	.	TRBJ2-7	TRBD2	CASSPQAGPGGSGRAYF	TGTGCCAGCAGCCCCCAAGCCGGGCCCGGCGGTAGCGGGAGAGCGTACTTC
TRBV20-1	many	TRBJ1-1	.	CSARSRLWNTEAFF	TGCAGTGCTAGATCAAGACTCTGGAACACTGAAGCTTTCTTT
TRBV6-1	many	TRBJ2-3	TRBD2	CASSEGLAGGDTQYF	TGTGCCAGCAGTGAGGGGCTAGCGGGAGGAGATACGCAGTATTTT
TRBV19	.	TRBJ2-7	.	CASSISVHYEQYF	TGTGCCAGTAGCATTTCAGTCCACTACGAGCAGTACTTC
TRBV6-2/TRBV6-3	.	TRBJ1-2	.	CASSGSEFYGYTF	TGTGCCAGCTCCGGGAGTGAATTTTATGGCTACACCTTC
TRBV2	many	TRBJ2-2	.	CASGGVANTGELFF	TGTGCCAGCGGGGGAGTAGCGAACACCGGGGAGCTGTTTTTT
TRBV3-1	.	TRBJ2-3	.	CASRSDRSTDTQYF	TGTGCCAGCCGTAGCGACCGTAGCACAGATACGCAGTATTTT
TRBV14	.	TRBJ2-5	.	CASSQTTEYQETQYF	TGTGCCAGCAGCCAAACTACGGAGTACCAAGAGACCCAGTACTTC
TRBV7-9	many	TRBJ2-1	TRBD2	CASSLGPPLAGLYNEQFF	TGTGCCAGCAGCTTAGGCCCCCCGCTAGCGGGACTTTACAATGAGCAGTTCTTC
TRBV14	.	TRBJ2-1	.	CASTGTLTSNEQFF	TGTGCCAGCACCGGGACTCTAACCTCCAATGAGCAGTTCTTC
TRBV19	.	TRBJ2-5	TRBD1	CASNDGTGSQQTQYF	TGTGCCAGTAATGATGGGACAGGGAGTCAACAGACCCAGTACTTC
TRBV3-1	few	TRBJ2-7	.	CASSGWETSLYEQYF	TGTGCCAGCAGCGGCTGGGAGACTAGTTTATACGAGCAGTACTTC
TRBV20-1	many	TRBJ2-7	TRBD2	CSARNSGNYEQYF	TGCAGTGCTAGGAATAGCGGGAACTACGAGCAGTACTTC
TRBV29-1	many	TRBJ2-3	.	CSIDGLDSQNTDTQYF	TGCAGCATTGATGGTTTGGACAGCCAAAACACAGATACGCAGTATTTT
TRBV4-1	few	TRBJ2-1	TRBD2	CASSEREQGEQFF	TGCGCCAGCAGCGAGCGGGAGCAAGGTGAGCAGTTCTTC
TRBV6-2/TRBV6-3	many	TRBJ2-1	TRBD2	CASSSGLAGVGEQFF	TGTGCCAGCAGTTCGGGACTAGCGGGAGTGGGTGAGCAGTTCTTC
TRBV19	few	TRBJ1-1	TRBD1	CASSTTTGGGTEAFF	TGTGCCAGTAGTACGACGACAGGGGGAGGCACTGAAGCTTTCTTT
TRBV27	many	TRBJ1-2	.	CASSFLETGPYGYTF	TGTGCCAGCAGTTTCCTCGAAACAGGGCCCTATGGCTACACCTTC
TRBV7-9	many	TRBJ2-7	.	CATTDRFGEQYF	TGTGCCACAACCGACAGGTTCGGAGAGCAGTACTTC
TRBV9	.	TRBJ2-2	TRBD2	CASSVARPSGRHDTGELFF	TGTGCCAGCAGCGTAGCTAGACCTAGCGGGAGACACGACACCGGGGAGCTGTTTTTT
TRBV27	.	TRBJ2-2	TRBD2	CASLGGRSGELFF	TGTGCCAGCCTGGGAGGGCGCTCCGGGGAGCTGTTTTTT
TRBV20-1	many	TRBJ1-1	TRBD1	CSARGQGAEAFF	TGCAGTGCTAGGGGACAGGGAGCTGAAGCTTTCTTT
TRBV28	many	TRBJ2-3	TRBD2	CASSSTSDRADTQYF	TGTGCCAGCAGTTCGACTAGCGATCGCGCAGATACGCAGTATTTT
TRBV2	many	TRBJ1-4	.	CASKVAGGEKLFF	TGTGCCAGCAAGGTCGCAGGCGGTGAAAAACTGTTTTTT
TRBV6-1	.	TRBJ2-3	TRBD2	CASSRTSGSVRTQYF	TGTGCCAGCAGCCGGACTAGCGGGAGCGTCCGTACGCAGTATTTT
TRBV12-3/TRBV12-4	many	TRBJ2-1	TRBD2	CASTYLTSGSNEQFF	TGTGCCAGCACCTATCTGACTAGCGGGAGCAATGAGCAGTTCTTC
TRBV6-1	.	TRBJ1-1	.	CASRALNSDVSFF	TGTGCCAGCAGGGCCTTGAACTCCGACGTTTCTTTCTTT
TRBV7-2	many	TRBJ2-1	TRBD2	CASSLDQREPDEQFF	TGTGCCAGCAGCTTAGACCAGCGGGAGCCCGATGAGCAGTTCTTC
TRBV11-2	few	TRBJ2-3	TRBD2	CASSLGLAGGLAADTQYF	TGTGCCAGCAGCTTAGGACTAGCGGGAGGCCTCGCCGCAGATACGCAGTATTTT
TRBV2	once	TRBJ1-5	.	CATRDRSNQPQHF	TGTGCCACCCGAGACAGAAGCAATCAGCCCCAGCATTTT
TRBV7-9	.	TRBJ2-6	.	CASSPEAISGANVLTF	TGTGCCAGCAGCCCGGAGGCCATCTCTGGGGCCAACGTCCTGACTTTC
TRBV5-1	once	TRBJ1-1	.	CASSSSGLNTEAFF	.
TRBV19	.	TRBJ1-5	.	CASSIGLTKLISNEHF	TGTGCCAGTAGTATAGGCCTGACGAAGCTGATCAGTAACGAGCATTTT
TRBV2	.	TRBJ2-3	TRBD2	CASRATGLAGDDTQYF	TGTGCCAGCAGGGCGACTGGACTAGCGGGAGATGATACGCAGTATTTT
TRBV10-3	few	TRBJ2-1	TRBD2	CAISDPGGGRDEQFF	TGTGCCATCAGTGATCCGGGAGGGGGTCGGGATGAGCAGTTCTTC
TRBV2	.	TRBJ1-5	.	CASSGTEGYSNQPQHF	TGTGCCAGCAGTGGGACCGAGGGATATAGCAATCAGCCCCAGCATTTT
TRBV7-2	few	TRBJ2-7	.	CASSLARQLLTYEQYF	TGTGCCAGCAGCTTAGCGCGACAACTGCTTACCTACGAGCAGTACTTC
TRBV7-9	many	TRBJ2-5	.	CATLSGEPETQYF	TGTGCCACCCTGAGTGGGGAGCCAGAGACCCAGTACTTC
TRBV3-1	many	TRBJ1-6	.	CASSPRAYNSPLHF	TGTGCCAGCAGCCCACGGGCCTATAATTCACCCCTCCACTTT
TRBV5-6	.	TRBJ1-1	.	CASSLRIPNTEAFF	TGTGCCAGCAGCTTGAGAATTCCGAACACTGAAGCTTTCTTT
TRBV14	.	TRBJ2-2	.	CASSQSTGLGELFF	TGTGCCAGCAGCCAATCAACCGGGTTGGGGGAGCTGTTTTTT
TRBV12-3/TRBV12-4	many	TRBJ2-1	.	CASSPLSNEQFF	TGTGCCAGCAGCCCTCTGTCCAATGAGCAGTTCTTC
TRBV28	many	TRBJ2-3	TRBD2	CASSSSGSDTDTQYF	TGTGCCAGCAGCTCGAGCGGGAGCGATACAGATACGCAGTATTTT
TRBV5-1	many	TRBJ2-7	TRBD2	CASSPVTSGSYEQYF	TGCGCCAGCAGCCCCGTGACTAGCGGGAGCTACGAGCAGTACTTC
TRBV10-3	.	TRBJ1-4	.	CAISDRGLGGEKLFF	TGTGCCATCAGTGACCGGGGTTTAGGGGGTGAAAAACTGTTTTTT
TRBV20-1	many	TRBJ1-1	TRBD1	CSAREDRDTEAFF	TGCAGTGCTAGGGAGGACAGGGACACTGAAGCTTTCTTT
TRBV19	few	TRBJ1-3	.	CASSDEGSGNTIYF	TGTGCCAGTAGCGACGAAGGATCTGGAAACACCATATATTTT
TRBV4-2	.	TRBJ1-5	TRBD1	CARSQGGDSNQPQHF	TGTGCCCGCAGCCAGGGGGGCGATAGCAATCAGCCCCAGCATTTT
TRBV6-1	.	TRBJ2-2	TRBD2	CASSRTSLNRRGKLFF	TGTGCCAGCAGTAGGACTAGCCTAAATCGGCGCGGGAAGCTGTTTTTT
TRBV4-3	many	TRBJ2-5	TRBD2	CASSRTRGETQYF	TGCGCCAGCAGTCGGACTAGGGGCGAGACCCAGTACTTC
TRBV20-1	.	TRBJ2-2	.	CSARPPFQLGAGELFF	TGCAGTGCTAGACCCCCCTTCCAATTGGGGGCCGGGGAGCTGTTTTTT
TRBV7-9	.	TRBJ1-4	.	CASSSGIRNGKLFF	TGTGCCAGCAGTTCAGGGATAAGGAATGGAAAACTGTTTTTT
TRBV27	.	TRBJ2-7	TRBD1	CASSSPGQGLYEQYF	TGTGCCAGCAGTTCTCCGGGACAGGGGCTCTACGAGCAGTACTTC